This passage covers 3 T cell receptor beta chains from one sample sequenced in a study of T cell responses to AZD1222 COVID-19 vaccine. The data were produced by immunoSEQ multiplex PCR, yet TCRdb's version contains in-frame clones alone and is incomplete. Here the sample spans 170,000 or so clones, around nine tenths being singletons. The sequencing used peripheral blood, collected on day 0 of AZD1222 vaccination. The receptors come from an adult in good health.

This clone is termed medium-sized. Within the sample, other DNA sequences also encode this same CDR3. The chain has TRBV9 and TRBJ2-3; TRBD2 matches at 12 bases. The CDR3 is 17 residues long. V shed 2 bases and J 4 bases; nucleotides not matched to a gene: 8. Germline CDR1 and CDR2: SGDLS and YYNGEE. For the CDR3, the DNA is TGTGCCAGCAGCGTCGCCCAACTAGCGGGGGGAGCAGATACGCAGTATTTT. It yields the protein CASSVAQLAGGADTQYF.

This rearrangement joins TRBV4-3 to TRBJ1-4; D is undetermined. The V end was cut by 4 bases, the J end by 0 bases, with 15 bases between. The CDR3 has 17 amino acids. CDR1 and CDR2 (germline): LGHNA, YSLEER. The CDR3 is CASSPGDRHPTNEKLFF. The CDR3 DNA is TGCGCCAGCAGCCCCGGGGATCGTCATCCAACTAATGAAAAACTGTTTTTT.

The rearrangement uses TRBV18 and TRBJ2-3; D is uncertain. V was shortened by 2 bases and J by 1 base, with 4 bases between the two germline ends. The CDR3 is 13 residues long. The germline CDR1 and CDR2 sequences are KGHSH and LQKENI. CDR3 protein: CASSPSGTDTQYF. The CDR3 region has the DNA TGTGCCAGCTCACCATCAGGCACAGATACGCAGTATTTT.